In this sample, the clone carrying this T cell receptor (beta chain) turned up a few times. The data are from a study of shared clonotypes between healthy human individuals. The repertoire was sequenced with immunoSEQ multiplex PCR; TCRdb's copy has only in-frame clones and lacks some. In the table there are about 1.1 million clones, approximately 78% of which are singletons. The sample comprised memory CD4+ T cells from PBMCs. Subset defined: CD45RA-negative fraction. The receptor was derived from a man between 18 and 29 years old in good health. Some clones in this sample may be carry-over from other donors' samples.

The CDR3 DNA is TGTGCCAGCAGCCGCCCACCGGGAGGCTACGAGCAGTACTTC. This codes for CASSRPPGGYEQYF. The genes are TRBV7-9 and TRBJ2-7, with 7 nucleotides matching TRBD2. Germline trimming cut 5 bases from V and 3 bases from J; bases unmatched to any gene: 7. Germline CDR1 and CDR2: SEHNR and FQNEAQ (reference sequence). The CDR3 runs 14 residues.